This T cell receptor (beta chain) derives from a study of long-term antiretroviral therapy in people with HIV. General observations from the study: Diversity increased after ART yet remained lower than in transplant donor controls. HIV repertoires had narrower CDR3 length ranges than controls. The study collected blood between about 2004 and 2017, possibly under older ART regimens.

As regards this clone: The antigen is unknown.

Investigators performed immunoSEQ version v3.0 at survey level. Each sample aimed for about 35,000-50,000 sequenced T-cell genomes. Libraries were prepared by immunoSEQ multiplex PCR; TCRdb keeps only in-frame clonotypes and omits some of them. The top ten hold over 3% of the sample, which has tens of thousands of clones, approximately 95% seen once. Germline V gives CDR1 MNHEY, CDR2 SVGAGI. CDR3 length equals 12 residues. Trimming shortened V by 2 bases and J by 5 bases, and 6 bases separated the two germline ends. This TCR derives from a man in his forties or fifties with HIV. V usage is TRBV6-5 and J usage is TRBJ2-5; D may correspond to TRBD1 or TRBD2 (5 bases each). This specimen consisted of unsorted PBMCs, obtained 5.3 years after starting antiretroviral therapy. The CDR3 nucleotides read TGTGCCAGCAGTTACGGGGACGAGACCCAGTACTTC. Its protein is CASSYGDETQYF.